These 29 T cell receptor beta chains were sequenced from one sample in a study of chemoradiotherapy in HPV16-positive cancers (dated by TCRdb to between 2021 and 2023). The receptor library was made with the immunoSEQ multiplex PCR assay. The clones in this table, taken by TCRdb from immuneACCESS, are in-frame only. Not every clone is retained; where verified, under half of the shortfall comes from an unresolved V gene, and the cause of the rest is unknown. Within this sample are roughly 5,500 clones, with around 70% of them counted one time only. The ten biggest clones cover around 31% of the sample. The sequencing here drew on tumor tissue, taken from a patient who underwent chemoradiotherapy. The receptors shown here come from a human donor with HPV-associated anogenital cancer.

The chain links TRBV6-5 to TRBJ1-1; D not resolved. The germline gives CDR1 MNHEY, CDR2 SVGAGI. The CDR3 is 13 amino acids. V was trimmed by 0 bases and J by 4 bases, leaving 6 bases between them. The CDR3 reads CASSYSAGTEAFF. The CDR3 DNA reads TGTGCCAGCAGTTACTCAGCCGGCACTGAAGCTTTCTTT.

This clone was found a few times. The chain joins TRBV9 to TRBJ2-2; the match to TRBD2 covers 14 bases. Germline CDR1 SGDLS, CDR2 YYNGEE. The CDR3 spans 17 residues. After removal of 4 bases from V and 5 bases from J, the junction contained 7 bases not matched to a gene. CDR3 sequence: CASSHGLAGGWTGELFF. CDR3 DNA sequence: TGTGCCAGCAGCCATGGACTAGCGGGAGGATGGACCGGGGAGCTGTTTTTT.

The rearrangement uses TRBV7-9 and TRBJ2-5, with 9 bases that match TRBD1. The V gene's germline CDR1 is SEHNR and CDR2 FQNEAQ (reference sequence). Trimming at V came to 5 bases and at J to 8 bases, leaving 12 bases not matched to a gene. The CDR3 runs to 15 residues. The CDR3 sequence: CASSPRQGVRGTQYF. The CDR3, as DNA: TGTGCCAGCAGCCCCCGACAGGGGGTAAGGGGCACCCAGTACTTC. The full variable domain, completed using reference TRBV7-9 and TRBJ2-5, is DTGVSQNPRHKITKRGQNVTFRCDPISEHNRLYWYRQTLGQGPEFLTYFQNEAQLEKSRLLSDRFSAERPKGSFSTLEIQRTEQGDSAMYLCASSPRQGVRGTQYFGPGTRLLVL.

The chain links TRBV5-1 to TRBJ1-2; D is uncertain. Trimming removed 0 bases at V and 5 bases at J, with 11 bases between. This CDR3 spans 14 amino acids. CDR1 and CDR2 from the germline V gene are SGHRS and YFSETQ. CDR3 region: CASSLASAAYGYTF. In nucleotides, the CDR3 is TGCGCCAGCAGCTTGGCCTCGGCGGCTTATGGCTACACCTTC.

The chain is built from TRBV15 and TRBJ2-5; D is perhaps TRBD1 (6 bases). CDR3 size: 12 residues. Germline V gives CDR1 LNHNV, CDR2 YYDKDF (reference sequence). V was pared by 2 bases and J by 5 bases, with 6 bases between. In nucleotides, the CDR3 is TGTGCCACCAGCAGACAGGGGGAGACCCAGTACTTC. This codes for CATSRQGETQYF. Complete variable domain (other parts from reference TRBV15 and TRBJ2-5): DAMVIQNPRYQVTQFGKPVTLSCSQTLNHNVMYWYQQKSSQAPKLLFHYYDKDFNNEADTPDNFQSRRPNTSFCFLDIRSPGLGDTAMYLCATSRQGETQYFGPGTRLLVL.

The CDR3 nucleotides read TGTGCCAGCAGCTTAGGGTCAGGGGGCAATGAAAAACTGTTTTTT. It yields the protein CASSLGSGGNEKLFF. The gene calls are TRBV7-9 and TRBJ1-4, with 8 bases aligning to TRBD1. Germline lookup yields CDR1 SEHNR and CDR2 FQNEAQ (reference sequence). The CDR3 loop spans 15 amino acids. The junction had 3 bases not matched to a gene; V was cut back by 1 base and J by 5 bases. Drawing the rest from reference TRBV7-9 and TRBJ1-4, the complete variable domain is DTGVSQNPRHKITKRGQNVTFRCDPISEHNRLYWYRQTLGQGPEFLTYFQNEAQLEKSRLLSDRFSAERPKGSFSTLEIQRTEQGDSAMYLCASSLGSGGNEKLFFGSGTQLSVL.

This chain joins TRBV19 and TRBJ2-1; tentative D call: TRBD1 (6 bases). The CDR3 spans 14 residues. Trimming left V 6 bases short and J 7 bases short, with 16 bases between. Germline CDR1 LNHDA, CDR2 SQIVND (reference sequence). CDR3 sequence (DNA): TGTGCCAGTAGGACAGGAGTGGCAGGGAATGAGCAGTTCTTC. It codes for CASRTGVAGNEQFF.

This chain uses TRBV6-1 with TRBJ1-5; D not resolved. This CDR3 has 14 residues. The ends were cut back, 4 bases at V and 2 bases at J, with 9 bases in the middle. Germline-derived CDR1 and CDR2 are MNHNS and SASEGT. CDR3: CASSGERRNQPQHF. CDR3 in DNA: TGTGCCAGCAGTGGGGAAAGGCGCAATCAGCCCCAGCATTTT.

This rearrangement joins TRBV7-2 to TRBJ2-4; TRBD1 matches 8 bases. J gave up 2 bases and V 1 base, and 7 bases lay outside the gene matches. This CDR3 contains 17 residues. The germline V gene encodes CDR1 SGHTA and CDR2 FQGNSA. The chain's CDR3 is CASSLVGQGATKNIQYF. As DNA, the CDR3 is TGTGCCAGCAGCTTAGTCGGGCAGGGGGCGACCAAAAACATTCAGTACTTC.

DNA for the CDR3: TGCAGCGCATCCTGGACAGCCTCTAATGAAGCTTTCTTT. Translated, it gives CSASWTASNEAFF. The gene calls are TRBV29-1 and TRBJ1-1; maybe TRBD1 (6 bases). V was pared by 7 bases and J by 7 bases, with 19 bases between. CDR1 SQVTM and CDR2 ANQGSEA come from the germline V gene. The CDR3 totals 13 residues. Full variable domain (remainder filled in from reference TRBV29-1 and TRBJ1-1): SAVISQKPSRDICQRGTSLTIQCQVDSQVTMMFWYRQQPGQSLTLIATANQGSEATYESGFVIDKFPISRPNLTFSTLTVSNMSPEDSSIYLCSASWTASNEAFFGQGTRLTVV.

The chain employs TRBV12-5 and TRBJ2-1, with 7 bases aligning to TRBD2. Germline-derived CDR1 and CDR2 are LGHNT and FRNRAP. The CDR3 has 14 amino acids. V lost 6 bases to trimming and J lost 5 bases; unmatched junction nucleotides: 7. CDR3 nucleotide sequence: TGTGCTAGTGGGCCGGGGGGAATAAACAATGAGCAGTTCTTC. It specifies CASGPGGINNEQFF.

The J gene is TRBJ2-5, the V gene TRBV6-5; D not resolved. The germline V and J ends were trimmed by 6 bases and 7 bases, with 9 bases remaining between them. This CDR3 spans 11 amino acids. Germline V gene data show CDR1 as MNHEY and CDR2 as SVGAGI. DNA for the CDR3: TGTGCCAGCAGCTTATCTGGGACCCAGTACTTC. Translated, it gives CASSLSGTQYF.

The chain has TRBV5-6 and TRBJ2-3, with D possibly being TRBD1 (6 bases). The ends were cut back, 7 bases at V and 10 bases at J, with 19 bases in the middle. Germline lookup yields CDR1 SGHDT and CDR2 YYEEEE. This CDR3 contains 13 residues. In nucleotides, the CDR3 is TGTGCCAGCCGGGACAAGGATGGCACAGCGCAGTATTTT. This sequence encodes CASRDKDGTAQYF. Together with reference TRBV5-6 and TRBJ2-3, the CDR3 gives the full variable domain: DAGVTQSPTHLIKTRGQQVTLRCSPKSGHDTVSWYQQALGQGPQFIFQYYEEEERQRGNFPDRFSGHQFPNYSSELNVNALLLGDSALYLCASRDKDGTAQYFGPGTRLTVL.

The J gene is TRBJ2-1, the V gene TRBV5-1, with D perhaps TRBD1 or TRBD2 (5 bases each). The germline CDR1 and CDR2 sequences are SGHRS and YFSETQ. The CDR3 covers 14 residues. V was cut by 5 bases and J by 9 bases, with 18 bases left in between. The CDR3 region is CASREAGKEGEQFF. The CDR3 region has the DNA TGCGCCAGCAGGGAGGCAGGGAAAGAGGGTGAGCAGTTCTTC.

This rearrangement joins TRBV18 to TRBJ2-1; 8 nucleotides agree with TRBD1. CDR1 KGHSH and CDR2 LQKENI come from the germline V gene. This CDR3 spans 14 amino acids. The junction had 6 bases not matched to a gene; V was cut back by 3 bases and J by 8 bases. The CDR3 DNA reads TGTGCCAGCTCACCCCGGCAGGGGGCCCATGAGCAGTTCTTC. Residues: CASSPRQGAHEQFF.

This chain's CDR3 is CASSSTGNYGYTF. As DNA, the CDR3 is TGTGCCAGCAGCTCGACTGGAAACTATGGCTACACCTTC. The chain combines TRBV7-9 with TRBJ1-2, with unresolved D. This CDR3 is 13 amino acids long. V was cut by 4 bases and J by 2 bases, with 8 bases left in between. In germline, CDR1 is SEHNR, CDR2 FQNEAQ (reference sequence). The whole variable domain, filled in from reference TRBV7-9 and TRBJ1-2, reads DTGVSQNPRHKITKRGQNVTFRCDPISEHNRLYWYRQTLGQGPEFLTYFQNEAQLEKSRLLSDRFSAERPKGSFSTLEIQRTEQGDSAMYLCASSSTGNYGYTFGSGTRLTVV.

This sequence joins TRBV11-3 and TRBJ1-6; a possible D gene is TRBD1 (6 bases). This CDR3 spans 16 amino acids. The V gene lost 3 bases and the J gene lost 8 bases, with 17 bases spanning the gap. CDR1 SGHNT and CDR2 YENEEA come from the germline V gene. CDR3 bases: TGTGCCAGCAGCTTTAAAACCGGGACAAGTGATTCACCCCTCCACTTT. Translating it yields CASSFKTGTSDSPLHF.

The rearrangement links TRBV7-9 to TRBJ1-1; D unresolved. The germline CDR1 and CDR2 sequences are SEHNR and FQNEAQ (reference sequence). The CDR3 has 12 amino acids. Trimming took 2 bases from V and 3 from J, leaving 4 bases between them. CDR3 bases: TGTGCCAGCAGCTTATCAGACACTGAAGCTTTCTTT. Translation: CASSLSDTEAFF.

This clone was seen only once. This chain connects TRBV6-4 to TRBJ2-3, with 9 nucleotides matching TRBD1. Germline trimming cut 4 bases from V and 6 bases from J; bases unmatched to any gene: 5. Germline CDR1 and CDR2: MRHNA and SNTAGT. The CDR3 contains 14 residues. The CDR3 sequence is CASSAQGAHDTQYF. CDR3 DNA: TGTGCCAGCAGTGCACAGGGGGCCCACGATACGCAGTATTTT.

The CDR3: CASSISQGAAGELFF. The CDR3 DNA reads TGTGCCAGCAGTATTTCGCAGGGGGCCGCCGGGGAGCTGTTTTTT. This sequence joins TRBV6-1 and TRBJ2-2; TRBD1 matches 8 bases. Germline V gene data show CDR1 as MNHNS and CDR2 as SASEGT. The ends lost 5 bases at V and 6 bases at J; junction bases unmatched: 8. This CDR3 spans 15 amino acids.

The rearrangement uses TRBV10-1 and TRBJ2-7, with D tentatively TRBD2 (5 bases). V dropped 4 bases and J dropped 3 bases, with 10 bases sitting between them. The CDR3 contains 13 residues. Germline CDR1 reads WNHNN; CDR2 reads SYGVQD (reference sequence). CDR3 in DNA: TGCGCCAGCAGTGTATCCGGGAACTACGAGCAGTACTTC. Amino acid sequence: CASSVSGNYEQYF.

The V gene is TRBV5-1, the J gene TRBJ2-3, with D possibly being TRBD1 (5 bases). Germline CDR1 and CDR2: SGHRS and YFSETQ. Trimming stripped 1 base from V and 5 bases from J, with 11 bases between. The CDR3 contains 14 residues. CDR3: CASSLFQGRDTQYF. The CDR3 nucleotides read TGCGCCAGCAGCTTGTTCCAGGGAAGAGATACGCAGTATTTT.

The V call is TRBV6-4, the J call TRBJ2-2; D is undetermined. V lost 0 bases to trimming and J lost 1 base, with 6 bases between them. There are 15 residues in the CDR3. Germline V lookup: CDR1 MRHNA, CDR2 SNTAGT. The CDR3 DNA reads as TGTGCCAGCAGTGACTCGAGGAAGAACACCGGGGAGCTGTTTTTT. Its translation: CASSDSRKNTGELFF.

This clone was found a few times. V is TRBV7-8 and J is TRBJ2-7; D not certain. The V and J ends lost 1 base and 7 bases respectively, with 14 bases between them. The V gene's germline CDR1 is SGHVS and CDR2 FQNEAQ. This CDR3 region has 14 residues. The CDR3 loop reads CASSLVRPLKEQYF. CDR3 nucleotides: TGTGCCAGCAGCTTAGTCCGGCCGCTTAAGGAGCAGTACTTC. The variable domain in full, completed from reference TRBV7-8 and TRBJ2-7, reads GAGVSQSPRYKVAKRGQDVALRCDPISGHVSLFWYQQALGQGPEFLTYFQNEAQLDKSGLPSDRFFAERPEGSVSTLKIQRTQQEDSAVYLCASSLVRPLKEQYFGPGTRLTVT.

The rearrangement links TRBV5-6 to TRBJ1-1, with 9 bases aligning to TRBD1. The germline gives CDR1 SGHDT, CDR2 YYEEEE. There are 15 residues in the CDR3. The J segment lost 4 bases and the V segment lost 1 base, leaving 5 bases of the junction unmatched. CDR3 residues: CASSLPDRGSTEAFF. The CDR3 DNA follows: TGTGCCAGCAGCTTGCCGGACAGGGGCTCCACTGAAGCTTTCTTT.

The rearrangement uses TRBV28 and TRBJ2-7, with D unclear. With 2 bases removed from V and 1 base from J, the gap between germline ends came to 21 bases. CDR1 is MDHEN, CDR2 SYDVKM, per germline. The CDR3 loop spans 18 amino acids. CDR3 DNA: TGTGCCAGCAGTTTAGATCTTGACCGGACCTACGATTCCTACGAGCAGTACTTC. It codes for CASSLDLDRTYDSYEQYF.

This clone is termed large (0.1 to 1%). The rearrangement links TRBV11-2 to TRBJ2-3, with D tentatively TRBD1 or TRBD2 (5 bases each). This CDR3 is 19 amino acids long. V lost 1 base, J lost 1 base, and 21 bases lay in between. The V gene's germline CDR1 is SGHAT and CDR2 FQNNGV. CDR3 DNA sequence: TGTGCCAGCAGCTTAGCCCGCTTGCTAGTGAGGGGTGGCACAGATACGCAGTATTTT. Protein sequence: CASSLARLLVRGGTDTQYF.

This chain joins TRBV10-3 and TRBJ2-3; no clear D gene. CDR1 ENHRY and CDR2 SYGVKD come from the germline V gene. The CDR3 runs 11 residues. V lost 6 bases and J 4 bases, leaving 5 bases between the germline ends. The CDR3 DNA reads TGTGCCATCAGGGGTTCAGATACGCAGTATTTT. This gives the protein CAIRGSDTQYF.

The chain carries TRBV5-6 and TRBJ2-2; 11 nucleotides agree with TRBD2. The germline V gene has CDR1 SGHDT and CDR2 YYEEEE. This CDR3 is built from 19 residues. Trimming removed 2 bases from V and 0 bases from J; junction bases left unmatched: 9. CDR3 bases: TGTGCCAGCAGCTTCGGTGTGGGACTAGCGGTATCGAACACCGGGGAGCTGTTTTTT. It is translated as CASSFGVGLAVSNTGELFF. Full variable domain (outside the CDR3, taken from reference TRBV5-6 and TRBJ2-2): DAGVTQSPTHLIKTRGQQVTLRCSPKSGHDTVSWYQQALGQGPQFIFQYYEEEERQRGNFPDRFSGHQFPNYSSELNVNALLLGDSALYLCASSFGVGLAVSNTGELFFGEGSRLTVL.